A single sample gave rise to the 29 T cell receptor beta chains below, sequenced in a study of blood T cells in healthy people across ages. Sample-barcoded 5' priming and a J-beta primer mix drove a second PCR of 7 to 11 cycles. One entry per CDR3 protein, called by TCRdb with MiXCR from the 5' RACE reads. The sample lists more than 800,000 distinct CDR3 sequences, roughly 26% seen once, with around a sixth in the top ten. The sequenced sample consisted of blood. Receptor source: an elderly woman in good health.

The chain couples TRBV20-1 to TRBJ2-5, with D tentatively TRBD1 or TRBD2 (6 bases each). The CDR3 totals 14 residues. Per germline, CDR1 DFQATT and CDR2 SNEGSKA (reference sequence). V gave up 6 bases and J gave up 7 bases, with 21 bases separating them. The CDR3 loop reads CSAAAGQTGGTQYF. The CDR3 region has the DNA TGCAGTGCAGCGGCGGGGCAGACAGGAGGGACCCAGTACTTC.

This clonotype was seen repeatedly, ten times or more. This sequence joins TRBV5-1 and TRBJ2-3; 9 nucleotides agree with TRBD2. J was trimmed by 4 bases and V by 0 bases; bases with no gene match: 6. Germline V lookup: CDR1 SGHRS, CDR2 YFSETQ. This CDR3 region has 16 residues. The CDR3 sequence is CASSLARGGPADTQYF. Here the CDR3 DNA reads TGCGCCAGCAGCTTGGCGCGGGGGGGGCCTGCAGATACGCAGTATTTT.

This clonotype appeared a few times. The rearrangement joins TRBV4-3 to TRBJ1-6; D perhaps matches TRBD1 (5 bases). Looked up from germline, CDR1 is LGHNA and CDR2 is YSLEER. This CDR3 has 16 amino acids. V lost 0 bases to trimming and J lost 7 bases, with 13 bases between them. The CDR3 DNA reads TGCGCCAGCAGCCAAGATCTGGGCAGGGCGAATTCACCCCTCCACTTT. Encoded protein: CASSQDLGRANSPLHF.

This clonotype was observed at least ten times. This chain links TRBV29-1 with TRBJ2-1; 11 positions match TRBD2. This CDR3 spans 15 amino acids. From germline, CDR1 is SQVTM and CDR2 ANQGSEA. Trimming removed 3 bases from V and 4 bases from J; junction bases left unmatched: 5. CDR3 nucleotide sequence: TGCAGCGTTGATGGGGTAGCGGGGGGGTACAATGAGCAGTTCTTC. This translates into CSVDGVAGGYNEQFF.

The gene calls are TRBV25-1 and TRBJ1-4; D unclear. CDR3 size: 16 residues. In germline, CDR1 is MGHDK, CDR2 SYGVNS. V lost 3 bases to trimming and J lost 2 bases, with 13 bases between them. The CDR3 sequence is CASSDRGVGTNEKLFF. The CDR3 DNA follows: TGTGCCAGCAGTGACCGTGGGGTCGGGACTAATGAAAAACTGTTTTTT.

This clonotype was detected only a few times. V usage is TRBV20-1 and J usage is TRBJ1-1; maybe TRBD1 (6 bases). V was clipped by 0 bases and J by 4 bases, with 12 bases between them. The CDR3 loop spans 14 amino acids. Germline V gene sequence: CDR1 DFQATT, CDR2 SNEGSKA (reference sequence). In nucleotides, the CDR3 is TGCAGTGCTAGAGAACCGGGGGGGCGCACTGAAGCTTTCTTT. This codes for CSAREPGGRTEAFF.

This clonotype came up many times. The V call is TRBV20-1, the J call TRBJ1-2; 12 nucleotides agree with TRBD1. CDR1 and CDR2 (germline): DFQATT, SNEGSKA (reference sequence). V shed 3 bases and J 4 bases; nucleotides not matched to a gene: 9. This CDR3 has 16 amino acids. Written as DNA, the CDR3 is TGCAGTGCTAGGAGGGGACAGGGGGCGAGAAGCTATGGCTACACCTTC. Translated: CSARRGQGARSYGYTF.

This clonotype has at least ten counts. CDR3 amino acids: CASSFPGQGALSGANVLTF. The CDR3 bases are TGTGCCAGCAGCTTTCCGGGACAGGGAGCTTTATCTGGGGCCAACGTCCTGACTTTC. The rearrangement joins TRBV5-5 to TRBJ2-6; the match to TRBD1 covers 9 bases. This CDR3 is built from 19 residues. Germline CDR1 SGHKS, CDR2 YYEKEE (reference sequence). V lost 2 bases to trimming and J lost 1 base; unmatched junction nucleotides: 10.

This clonotype showed up many times. V gene TRBV7-9 combines with J gene TRBJ2-5; 9 bases fit TRBD1. Germline CDR1 is SEHNR and CDR2 is FQNEAQ (reference sequence). Trimming removed 4 bases from V and 4 bases from J; junction bases left unmatched: 10. The CDR3 covers 16 residues. The CDR3 region has the DNA TGTGCCAGCAGCTCAGGGCGAGGGACAGGGCGAGAGACCCAGTACTTC. Amino acid sequence: CASSSGRGTGRETQYF.

The chain has TRBV7-2 and TRBJ2-4; TRBD1 aligns across 7 bases. Trimming at V came to 4 bases and at J to 0 bases, leaving 9 bases not matched to a gene. This CDR3 has 17 amino acids. Germline assignment: CDR1 SGHTA and CDR2 FQGNSA. The CDR3, as DNA: TGTGCCAGCAGCTCCCGGACAGGCCAACTAGCCAAAAACATTCAGTACTTC. It specifies CASSSRTGQLAKNIQYF.

The CDR3 sequence: CASSSPSLAGGHEQYF. CDR3 DNA sequence: TGTGCCAGCAGCTCCCCTTCCCTAGCGGGAGGTCACGAGCAGTACTTC. The V call is TRBV7-2, the J call TRBJ2-7, with 11 bases matching TRBD2. The CDR3 consists of 16 residues. Germline V gives CDR1 SGHTA, CDR2 FQGNSA. V lost 4 bases to trimming and J lost 5 bases; unmatched junction nucleotides: 10.

This chain joins TRBV14 and TRBJ1-2, with a possible D match to TRBD1 (6 bases). The CDR3 extends over 13 amino acids. CDR1 SGHDN and CDR2 FVKESK come from the germline V gene. The V gene lost 4 bases and the J gene lost 7 bases, with 13 bases spanning the gap. The CDR3, as DNA: TGTGCCAGCAGCCGACAGGAGTCCTCTGGCTACACCTTC. This translates into CASSRQESSGYTF.

This clonotype was seen more than once but under ten times. A read error may be the cause here, since a much bigger clone is one base away. The genes are TRBV5-1 and TRBJ2-5; possible D gene TRBD2, 5 bases. The J call could be wrong; TRBJ2-7 is a better fit for the DNA end. Germline V lookup: CDR1 SGHRS, CDR2 YFSETQ. The CDR3 contains 14 residues. CDR3 sequence (DNA): TGCGCCAGCAGGCCACGGGGTATCGACTACGAGCAGTACTTC. Translating gives CASRPRGIDYEQYF.

In this sample, this clonotype turned up many times. The chain employs TRBV11-2 and TRBJ2-5; 10 nucleotides line up with TRBD2. Germline-derived CDR1 and CDR2 are SGHAT and FQNNGV. CDR3 size: 16 residues. Unmatched junction bases numbered 5, after V lost 2 bases and J lost 2 bases. CDR3 bases: TGTGCCAGCAGCTTACTACTAGCGGGGAAACAAGAGACCCAGTACTTC. Its translation: CASSLLLAGKQETQYF.

This clonotype was observed once. The chain links TRBV6-2 or TRBV6-3 to TRBJ2-7; D tentatively fits TRBD1 or TRBD2 (5 bases each). CDR1 is MNHEY and CDR2 is SVGEGT in the germline V gene. Between the trimmed V and J ends, which lost 6 bases and 2 bases, there was a span of 14 bases. This CDR3 is 14 amino acids long. For the CDR3, the DNA is TGTGCCAGCAGCTGGGACCGCAGCGCCTACGAGCAGTACTTC. It is translated as CASSWDRSAYEQYF.

This clonotype has a count of ten or more. The chain links TRBV5-1 to TRBJ1-2; D gene unclear. The V and J ends lost 1 base and 7 bases respectively, with 11 bases between them. CDR1 and CDR2 (germline): SGHRS, YFSETQ. The length of the CDR3 is 13 residues. CDR3 sequence: CASSLSRGIGYTF. Here the CDR3 DNA reads TGCGCCAGCAGCTTGTCTCGGGGAATTGGCTACACCTTC.

This clonotype was picked up a small number of times. One base away lies a much larger clone, so this may be a sequencing read error. V and J are TRBV6-6 and TRBJ2-6, with 7 bases aligning to TRBD1. Germline V gene sequence: CDR1 MNHNY, CDR2 SVGAGI (reference sequence). This CDR3 has 17 residues. CDR3 coding DNA: TGTGCCACAACCCCGGGACAGAGACGATCTGGGGCCAACGTCCGGACTTTC. Its protein product is CATTPGQRRSGANVRTF.

This clonotype was found a few times. This may be a read error: a much more frequent sequence differs by one nucleotide. The chain employs TRBV7-2 and TRBJ2-5, with D perhaps assigned TRBD1 or TRBD2 (5 bases each). Germline-derived CDR1 and CDR2 are SGHTA and FQGNSA. The CDR3 covers 15 residues. The CDR3 sequence is CAGSSAGRDQETQYF. CDR3 nucleotide sequence: TGTGCCGGCAGCTCGGCGGGCAGGGACCAAGAGACCCAGTACTTC.

This chain links TRBV27 with TRBJ1-6, with 7 nucleotides matching TRBD1. Per germline, CDR1 MNHEY and CDR2 SMNVEV (reference sequence). This CDR3 region has 15 residues. J gave up 4 bases and V 4 bases, and 4 bases lay outside the gene matches. CDR3 protein: CASSSDREYNSPLHF. CDR3 in DNA: TGTGCCAGCAGTTCCGACAGGGAGTATAATTCACCCCTCCACTTT.

Turning to this clonotype: A read error is possible here, since a much larger clone lies one base away. The chain couples TRBV7-2 to TRBJ2-7; no firm D call. CDR1 is SGHTA, CDR2 FQGNSA, per germline. The V end lost 3 bases, the J end lost 7 bases, and 19 bases lay between the germline ends. CDR3 length: 15 residues. CDR3 nucleotide sequence: TGTGCCAGCAGCTTCGGCAGCTCCTCCTACAATGAGCAGTACTTC. Protein: CASSFGSSSYNEQYF.

The chain recombines TRBV5-1 with TRBJ2-5; TRBD2 matches at 7 bases. V lost 0 bases and J lost 0; bases outside the gene matches: 8. Germline assignment: CDR1 SGHRS and CDR2 YFSETQ. This CDR3 has 17 residues. The CDR3 DNA reads TGCGCCAGCAGCTTGGCCCCTAGCGGAGCGTACCAAGAGACCCAGTACTTC. Translation: CASSLAPSGAYQETQYF. Supplemented by reference TRBV5-1 and TRBJ2-5, the full variable domain reads KAGVTQTPRYLIKTRGQQVTLSCSPISGHRSVSWYQQTPGQGLQFLFEYFSETQRNKGNFPGRFSGRQFSNSRSEMNVSTLELGDSALYLCASSLAPSGAYQETQYFGPGTRLLVL.

This clonotype was recorded at least ten times. The V gene is TRBV9, the J gene TRBJ2-1; 7 nucleotides match TRBD2. Germline lookup yields CDR1 SGDLS and CDR2 YYNGEE. This CDR3 is built from 16 residues. The ends lost 4 bases at V and 4 bases at J; junction bases unmatched: 11. This CDR3 reads CASSLLGGGEYNEQFF. The CDR3 DNA is TGTGCCAGCAGCCTTCTGGGCGGGGGAGAGTACAATGAGCAGTTCTTC.

This clonotype was found many times. The chain recombines TRBV3-1 with TRBJ2-1; 7 nucleotides agree with TRBD2. V lost 4 bases, J lost 3 bases, and 3 bases stayed unmatched. This CDR3 spans 14 amino acids. Germline loops: CDR1 LGHDT, CDR2 YNNKEL (reference sequence). This chain's CDR3 is CASSLSGVYNEQFF. The CDR3 DNA reads as TGTGCCAGCAGCCTGAGCGGGGTCTACAATGAGCAGTTCTTC.

This chain uses TRBV20-1 with TRBJ2-5; D might be TRBD2 (5 bases). CDR1 and CDR2 from the germline V gene are DFQATT and SNEGSKA (reference sequence). This CDR3 is 14 amino acids long. V lost 3 bases and J lost 8, with 19 bases in between. CDR3 DNA: TGCAGTGCTAGTAGCCCAATCCCGCTAGCAACCCAGTACTTC. Translating gives CSASSPIPLATQYF.

This clonotype was observed at least ten times. This chain connects TRBV20-1 to TRBJ2-1; TRBD2 might be the D (5 bases). V was shortened by 5 bases and J by 0 bases, with 11 bases between the two germline ends. Looked up from germline, CDR1 is DFQATT and CDR2 is SNEGSKA (reference sequence). The CDR3 has 14 amino acids. CDR3: CSAPSSGSYNEQFF. CDR3 sequence (DNA): TGCAGTGCTCCGTCAAGCGGCTCCTACAATGAGCAGTTCTTC.

This clonotype was counted at least ten times. DNA of the CDR3: TGTGCCACCAGACAAGCCGGGACAGCCTCCTACGAGCAGTACTTC. Its protein product is CATRQAGTASYEQYF. The chain has TRBV15 and TRBJ2-7, with 7 positions matching TRBD1. V lost 6 bases, J lost 0 bases, and 8 bases stayed unmatched. From germline, CDR1 is LNHNV and CDR2 YYDKDF (reference sequence). The CDR3 totals 15 residues.

The rearrangement joins TRBV5-6 to TRBJ1-2; D not resolved. Trimming cost V 2 bases and J 8 bases, with 13 bases left between them. Per the germline V gene, CDR1 is SGHDT and CDR2 is YYEEEE. The CDR3 spans 13 residues. This CDR3 is CASSLVVSMGYTF. The CDR3, as DNA: TGTGCCAGCAGCTTAGTAGTCTCTATGGGCTACACCTTC.

Many counts were recorded for this clonotype. Written as DNA, the CDR3 is TGTGCCAGCAGTTTTGAGTGGGGGGTTTCCAACAAAAACATTCAGTACTTC. Translating it yields CASSFEWGVSNKNIQYF. The gene calls are TRBV27 and TRBJ2-4, with D perhaps matching TRBD2 (6 bases). This CDR3 is 17 amino acids long. The V end lost 3 bases, the J end lost 3 bases, and 18 bases lay between the germline ends. CDR1 is MNHEY and CDR2 is SMNVEV in the germline V gene (reference sequence).

Details on this clonotype: A much bigger clone sits one base away, suggesting this may be a read error. The chain employs TRBV7-2 and TRBJ2-7; 8 bases are a match to TRBD2. The last part of the DNA fits TRBJ2-5 better; the J call may be wrong. The germline V gene encodes CDR1 SGHTA and CDR2 FQGNSA. The CDR3 has 18 residues. The CDR3 sequence: CVSSRPWIEGSGGETQYF. The CDR3 DNA follows: TGTGTCAGCAGCCGCCCCTGGATCGAGGGCTCGGGAGGGGAGACCCAGTACTTC.